These T cell receptor beta chains were read from a single sample in a study of identical twins. TCRdb itself ran the 5' RACE reads through MiXCR, one entry per CDR3 protein. The data hold about 890,000 distinct CDR3 sequences, with 9% to 15% observed a single time. The sample was also linked to a second study, of yellow fever vaccine responses in identical twins.

Material for sequencing was PBMCs. All receptors derive from a young woman in good health. Each CDR3 is given with its conserved first and last residue. Fields, in order: V gene, D gene, J gene, clone size, CDR3 protein, CDR3 DNA. D genes are given only for firm matches. The size of a clone is reported for some rows only, either as once, few or many, or as a class for expanded clones.

TRBV3-1	NA	TRBJ2-7	NA	CASSQGGQYEQYF	TGTGCCAGCAGCCAAGGGGGACAATACGAGCAGTACTTC
TRBV7-2	TRBD1	TRBJ1-1	many	CASSLSGQGGTEAFF	TGTGCCAGCAGCTTGTCTGGACAGGGTGGGACTGAAGCTTTCTTT
TRBV12-3/TRBV12-4	TRBD2	TRBJ2-3	many	CASSYRLAGTDTQYF	TGTGCCAGCAGTTACCGCCTAGCGGGAACAGATACGCAGTATTTT
TRBV28	NA	TRBJ1-2	NA	CASSLHGTYGYTF	TGTGCCAGCAGTCTACACGGGACCTATGGCTACACCTTC
TRBV2	NA	TRBJ2-5	few	CASSDELDQETQYF	TGTGCCAGCAGTGATGAGTTGGACCAAGAGACCCAGTACTTC
TRBV20-1	TRBD1	TRBJ2-4	NA	CSAADRDKNIQYF	TGCAGTGCCGCTGACAGGGATAAAAACATTCAGTACTTC
TRBV29-1	NA	TRBJ2-7	few	CSAQDGLSYEQYF	TGCAGCGCCCAGGACGGACTCTCCTACGAGCAGTACTTC
TRBV28	NA	TRBJ2-2	NA	CASSLGTIRELFF	TGTGCCAGCAGTTTGGGGACAATCAGGGAGCTGTTTTTT
TRBV10-2	NA	TRBJ2-3	many	CASSEGSDTQYF	TGCGCCAGCAGTGAGGGGTCAGATACGCAGTATTTT
TRBV5-1	NA	TRBJ2-1	few	CASNSGSGEQFF	TGCGCCAGCAACAGCGGGTCGGGGGAGCAGTTCTTC
TRBV10-3	TRBD2	TRBJ2-3	NA	CAISLLAGTTDTQYF	TGTGCCATCAGTCTACTAGCGGGAACCACAGATACGCAGTATTTT